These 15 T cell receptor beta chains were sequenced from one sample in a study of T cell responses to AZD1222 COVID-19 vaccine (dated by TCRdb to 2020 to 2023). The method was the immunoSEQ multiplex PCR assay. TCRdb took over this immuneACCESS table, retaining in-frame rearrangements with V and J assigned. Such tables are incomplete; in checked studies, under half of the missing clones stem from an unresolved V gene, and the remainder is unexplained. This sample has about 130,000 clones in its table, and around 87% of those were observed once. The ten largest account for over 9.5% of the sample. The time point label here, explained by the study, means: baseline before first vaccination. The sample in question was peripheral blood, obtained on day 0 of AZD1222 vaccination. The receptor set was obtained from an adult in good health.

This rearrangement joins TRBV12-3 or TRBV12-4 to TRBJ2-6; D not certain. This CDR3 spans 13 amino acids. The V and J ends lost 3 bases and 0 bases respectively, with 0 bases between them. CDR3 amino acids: CASSFSGANVLTF. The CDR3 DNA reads TGTGCCAGCAGTTTCTCTGGGGCCAACGTCCTGACTTTC.

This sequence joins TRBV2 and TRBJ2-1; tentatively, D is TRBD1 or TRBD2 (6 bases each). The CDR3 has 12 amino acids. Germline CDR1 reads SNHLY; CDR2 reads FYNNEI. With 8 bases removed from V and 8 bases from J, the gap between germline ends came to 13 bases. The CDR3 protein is CASQGPSDEQFF. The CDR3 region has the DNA TGTGCCAGCCAGGGGCCTAGCGATGAGCAGTTCTTC. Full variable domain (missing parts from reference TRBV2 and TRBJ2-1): EPEVTQTPSHQVTQMGQEVILRCVPISNHLYFYWYRQILGQKVEFLVSFYNNEISEKSEIFDDQFSVERPDGSNFTLKIRSTKLEDSAMYFCASQGPSDEQFFGPGTRLTVL.

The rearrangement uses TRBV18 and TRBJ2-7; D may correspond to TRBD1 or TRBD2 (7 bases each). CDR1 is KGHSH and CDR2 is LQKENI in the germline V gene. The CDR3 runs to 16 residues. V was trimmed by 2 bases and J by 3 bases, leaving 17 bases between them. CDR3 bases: TGTGCCAGCTCACCAAACAAGGGAGGGGGCTACTACGAGCAGTACTTC. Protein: CASSPNKGGGYYEQYF.

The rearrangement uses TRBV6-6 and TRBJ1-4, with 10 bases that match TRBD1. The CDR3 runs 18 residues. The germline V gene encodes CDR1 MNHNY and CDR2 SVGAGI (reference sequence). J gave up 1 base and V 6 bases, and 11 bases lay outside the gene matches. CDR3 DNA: TGTGCCAGCAGGCGACGTCCCGGGACAGGGGTAACTAATGAAAAACTGTTTTTT. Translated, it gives CASRRRPGTGVTNEKLFF.

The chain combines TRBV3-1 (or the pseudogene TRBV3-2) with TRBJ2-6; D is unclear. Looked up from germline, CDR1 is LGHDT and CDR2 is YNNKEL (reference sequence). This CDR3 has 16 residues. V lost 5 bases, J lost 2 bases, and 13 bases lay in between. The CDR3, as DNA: TGTGCCAGCAGCACCCGGCCCACGCCTGGGGCCAACGTCCTGACTTTC. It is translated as CASSTRPTPGANVLTF.

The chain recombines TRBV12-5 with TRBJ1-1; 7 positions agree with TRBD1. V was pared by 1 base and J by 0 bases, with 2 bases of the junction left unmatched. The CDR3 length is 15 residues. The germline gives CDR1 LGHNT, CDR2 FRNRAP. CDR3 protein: CASGLAGGLNTEAFF. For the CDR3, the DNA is TGTGCTAGTGGTTTGGCAGGGGGGCTGAACACTGAAGCTTTCTTT.

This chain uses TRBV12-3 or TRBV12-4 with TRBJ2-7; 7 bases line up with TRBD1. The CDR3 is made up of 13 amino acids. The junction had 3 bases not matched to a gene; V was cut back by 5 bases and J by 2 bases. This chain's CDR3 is CASSPGTAYEQYF. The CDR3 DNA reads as TGTGCCAGCAGTCCTGGGACAGCCTACGAGCAGTACTTC.

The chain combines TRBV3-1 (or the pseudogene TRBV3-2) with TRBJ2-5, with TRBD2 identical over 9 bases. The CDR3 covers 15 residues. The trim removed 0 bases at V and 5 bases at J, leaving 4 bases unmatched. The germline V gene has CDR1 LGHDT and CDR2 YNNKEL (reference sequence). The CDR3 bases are TGTGCCAGCAGCCAAGACACTAGCGGGCGCGAGACCCAGTACTTC. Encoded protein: CASSQDTSGRETQYF.

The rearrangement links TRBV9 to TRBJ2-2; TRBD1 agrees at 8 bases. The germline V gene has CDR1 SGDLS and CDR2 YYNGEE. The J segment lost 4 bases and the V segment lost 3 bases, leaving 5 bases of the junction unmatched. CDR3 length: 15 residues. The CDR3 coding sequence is TGTGCCAGCAGCGGCAGGACAGGGACCACCGGGGAGCTGTTTTTT. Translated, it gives CASSGRTGTTGELFF.

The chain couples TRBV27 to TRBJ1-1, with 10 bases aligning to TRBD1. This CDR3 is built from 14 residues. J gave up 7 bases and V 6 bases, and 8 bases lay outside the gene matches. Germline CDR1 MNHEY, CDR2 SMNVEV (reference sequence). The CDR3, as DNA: TGTGCCAGCAGAACCTCGGGACAGGGGTTTGAAGCTTTCTTT. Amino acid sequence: CASRTSGQGFEAFF.

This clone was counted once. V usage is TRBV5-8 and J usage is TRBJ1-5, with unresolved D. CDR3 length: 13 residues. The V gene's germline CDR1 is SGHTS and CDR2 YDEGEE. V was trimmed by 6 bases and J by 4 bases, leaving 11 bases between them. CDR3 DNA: TGTGCCAGCACCCGGACGGCTAATCAGCCCCAGCATTTT. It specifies CASTRTANQPQHF.

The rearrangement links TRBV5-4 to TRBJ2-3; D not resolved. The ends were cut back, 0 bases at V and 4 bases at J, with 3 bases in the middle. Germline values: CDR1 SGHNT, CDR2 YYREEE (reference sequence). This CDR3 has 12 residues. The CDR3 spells CASSLDSDTQYF. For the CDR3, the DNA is TGTGCCAGCAGCTTGGATTCAGATACGCAGTATTTT.

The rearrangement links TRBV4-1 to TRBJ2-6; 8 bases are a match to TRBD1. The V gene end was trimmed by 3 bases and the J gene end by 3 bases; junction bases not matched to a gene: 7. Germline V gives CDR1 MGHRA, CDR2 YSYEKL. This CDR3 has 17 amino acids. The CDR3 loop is CASSHGTGIIGANVLTF. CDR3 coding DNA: TGCGCCAGCAGCCACGGGACAGGTATAATTGGGGCCAACGTCCTGACTTTC.

The CDR3 protein is CASSPVKMGRETQYF. The DNA for the CDR3 is TGTGCCAGCTCACCAGTAAAGATGGGGAGGGAGACCCAGTACTTC. The chain couples TRBV18 to TRBJ2-5; possibly TRBD2 for D (6 bases). The ends were cut back, 2 bases at V and 5 bases at J, with 15 bases in the middle. The germline gives CDR1 KGHSH, CDR2 LQKENI. This CDR3 is built from 15 residues.

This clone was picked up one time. The CDR3 sequence: CASSELGQTYEQYF. The CDR3 region has the DNA TGTGCCAGCAGTGAATTGGGACAGACCTACGAGCAGTACTTC. This chain connects TRBV6-1 to TRBJ2-7, with 7 bases lining up with TRBD1. This CDR3 has 14 residues. V gave up 2 bases and J gave up 2 bases; unmatched junction bases: 3. From germline, CDR1 is MNHNS and CDR2 SASEGT.